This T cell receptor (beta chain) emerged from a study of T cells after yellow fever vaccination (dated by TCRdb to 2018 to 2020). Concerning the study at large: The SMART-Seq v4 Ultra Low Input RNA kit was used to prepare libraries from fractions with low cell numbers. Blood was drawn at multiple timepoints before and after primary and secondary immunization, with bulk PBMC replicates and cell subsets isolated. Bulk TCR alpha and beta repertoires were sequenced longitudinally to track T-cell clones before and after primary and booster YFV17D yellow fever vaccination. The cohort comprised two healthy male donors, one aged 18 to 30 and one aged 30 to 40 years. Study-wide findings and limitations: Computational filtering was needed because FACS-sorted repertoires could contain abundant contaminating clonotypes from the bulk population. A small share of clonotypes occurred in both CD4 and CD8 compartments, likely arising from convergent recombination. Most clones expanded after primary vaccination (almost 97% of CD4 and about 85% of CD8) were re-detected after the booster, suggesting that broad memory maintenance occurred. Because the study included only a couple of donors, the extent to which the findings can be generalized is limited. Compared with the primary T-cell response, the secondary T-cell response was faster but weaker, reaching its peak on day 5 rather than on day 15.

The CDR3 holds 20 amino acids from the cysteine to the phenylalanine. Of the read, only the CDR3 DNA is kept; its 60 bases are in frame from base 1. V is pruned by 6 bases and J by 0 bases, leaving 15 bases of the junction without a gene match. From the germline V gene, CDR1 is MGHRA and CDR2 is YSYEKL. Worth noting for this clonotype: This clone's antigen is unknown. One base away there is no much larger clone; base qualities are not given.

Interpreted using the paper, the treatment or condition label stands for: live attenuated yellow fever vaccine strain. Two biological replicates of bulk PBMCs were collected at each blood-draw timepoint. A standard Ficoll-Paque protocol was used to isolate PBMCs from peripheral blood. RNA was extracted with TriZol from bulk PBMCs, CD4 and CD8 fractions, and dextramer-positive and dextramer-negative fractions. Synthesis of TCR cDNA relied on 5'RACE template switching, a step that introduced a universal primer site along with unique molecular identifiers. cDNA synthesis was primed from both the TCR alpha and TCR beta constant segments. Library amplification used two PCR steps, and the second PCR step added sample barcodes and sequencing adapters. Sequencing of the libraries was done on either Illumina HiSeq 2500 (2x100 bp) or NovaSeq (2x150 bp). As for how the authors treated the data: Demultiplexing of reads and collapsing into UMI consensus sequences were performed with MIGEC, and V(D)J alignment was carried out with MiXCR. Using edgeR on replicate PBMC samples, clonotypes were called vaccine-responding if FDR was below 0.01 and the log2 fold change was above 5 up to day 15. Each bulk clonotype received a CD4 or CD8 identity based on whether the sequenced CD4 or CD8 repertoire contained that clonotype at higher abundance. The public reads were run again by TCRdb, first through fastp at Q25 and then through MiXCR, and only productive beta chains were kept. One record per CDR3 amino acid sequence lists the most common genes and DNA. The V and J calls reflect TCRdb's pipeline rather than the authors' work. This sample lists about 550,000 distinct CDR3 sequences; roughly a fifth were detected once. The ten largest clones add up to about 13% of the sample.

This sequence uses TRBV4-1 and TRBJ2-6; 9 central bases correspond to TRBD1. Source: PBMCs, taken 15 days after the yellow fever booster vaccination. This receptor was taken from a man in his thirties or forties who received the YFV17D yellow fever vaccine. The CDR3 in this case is CASSTGPGQGLSSGANVLTF. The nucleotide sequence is TGCGCCAGCAGTACCGGTCCGGGACAGGGACTCAGCTCTGGGGCCAACGTCCTGACTTTC.